This section outlines one T cell receptor beta chain sequence together with its context. Its specificity is unknown. RNA extraction was followed by reverse transcription into cDNA, which acted as the sequencing template. TCRdb's copy holds only in-frame clones and misses some; the assay was immunoSEQ multiplex PCR. The sample lists 150,000 to 200,000 clones; roughly 53% were seen once. These data are taken from a study of CD8+ T cells in alopecia areata. Study results and caveats: Tofacitinib significantly lowered scalp clonality and expanded CD8+ clones among the top 100. Affected scalp, especially in alopecia totalis/universalis, had a higher clonality than normal scalp did. While tofacitinib was given, many expanded lesional clones persisted in scalp and blood.

The germline CDR1 and CDR2 sequences are MGHRA and YSYEKL. The V end was cut by 1 base, the J end by 2 bases, with 8 bases between. The CDR3 contains 14 residues. As to treatment: oral pan-JAK inhibitor, 5-10 mg twice daily. Collection of lesional scalp punch biopsies and peripheral blood was performed in alopecia areata patients. This TCR was recovered from a human donor with alopecia areata. The chain is built from TRBV4-1 and TRBJ2-5; the D is unclear. This sample comprised CD8+ T cells sorted from blood, obtained at week 24, from a patient treated with tofacitinib. In DNA, the CDR3 is TGCGCCAGCAGCCAAGTTCGTGGACAAGAGACCCAGTACTTC. The encoded protein is CASSQVRGQETQYF.